This record looks at one T cell receptor (beta chain) sequence and its context. Its cognate antigen is unknown. The PCR ran on 60 Vbeta and 13 Jbeta primers. Profiling relied on immunoSEQ multiplex PCR, and the TCRdb table lists in-frame clones only, not all of them. The profile shows about 160,000 clones, over 70% of them singletons. This sample was included in a study of cytomegalovirus exposure and HLA in healthy donors. Study as a whole: Early released data had tens of millions of unique TCRs, all coming from HLA-typed donors.

Whole-study results and caveats: Common viral pathogens seemed to be connected with several of the most significant clusters, according to a later analysis.

The germline V gene encodes CDR1 MNHEY and CDR2 SMNVEV (reference sequence). The CDR3 is made up of 14 amino acids. Trimming removed 5 bases from V and 3 bases from J, with 10 bases in between. The chain has TRBV27 and TRBJ2-2; TRBD1 might be the D (6 bases). Sequences were obtained from PBMCs. The TCR sequence derives from a man in his fifties in good health and CMV-seropositive. In DNA, the CDR3 is TGTGCCAGCAGTCAGGGGCGCGACACCGGGGAGCTGTTTTTT. The encoded protein is CASSQGRDTGELFF.